This is a list of T cell receptor beta chains from one sample in a study of blood T cells in healthy people across ages. TCRdb re-called the 5' RACE reads with MiXCR, one entry per CDR3 protein. This table holds around 800,000 distinct CDR3 sequences, roughly 25% found once. These records were also assigned to another study, of T cells of mothers and their children.

Sequenced sample: blood. The source of these receptors is a boy between 5 and 17 years old in good health. Both conserved end residues are part of each CDR3. D genes are given only for firm matches. Clone size is stated in some rows and not others, as once, few, many or a class when expanded.

V gene: TRBV2
D gene: NA
J gene: TRBJ1-5
clone size: few
CDR3 protein: CASSGGRDQGNQPQHF
CDR3 DNA: TGTGCCAGCAGTGGGGGGAGGGACCAGGGCAATCAGCCCCAGCATTTT

V gene: TRBV4-1
D gene: NA
J gene: TRBJ2-2
clone size: few
CDR3 protein: CASSLIEGSTGELFF
CDR3 DNA: TGCGCCAGCAGCCTTATCGAGGGAAGCACCGGGGAGCTGTTTTTT

V gene: TRBV7-6
D gene: NA
J gene: TRBJ2-7
clone size: NA
CDR3 protein: CASSLEQEADEQYF
CDR3 DNA: TGTGCCAGCAGCTTAGAACAGGAAGCCGACGAGCAGTACTTC

V gene: TRBV7-7
D gene: TRBD1
J gene: TRBJ2-5
clone size: NA
CDR3 protein: CASSTGQGEQETQYF
CDR3 DNA: TGTGCCAGCAGCACCGGACAGGGGGAACAAGAGACCCAGTACTTC

V gene: TRBV6-6
D gene: TRBD2
J gene: TRBJ2-1
clone size: NA
CDR3 protein: CASSYPRGTHNEQFF
CDR3 DNA: TGTGCCAGCAGTTACCCGCGGGGGACTCACAATGAGCAGTTCTTC

V gene: TRBV28
D gene: TRBD2
J gene: TRBJ2-7
clone size: NA
CDR3 protein: CASSPGLAGFHEQYF
CDR3 DNA: TGTGCCAGCAGTCCCGGACTAGCGGGGTTCCACGAGCAGTACTTC

V gene: TRBV2
D gene: TRBD1
J gene: TRBJ2-6
clone size: few
CDR3 protein: CARAGTEIAGANVLTF
CDR3 DNA: TGTGCCAGGGCCGGGACAGAAATTGCAGGGGCCAACGTCCTGACTTTC

V gene: TRBV12-3/TRBV12-4
D gene: TRBD1
J gene: TRBJ1-6
clone size: few
CDR3 protein: CASRRGQGSNSPLHF
CDR3 DNA: TGTGCCAGCAGGCGCGGACAGGGGAGTAATTCACCCCTCCACTTT

V gene: TRBV19
D gene: NA
J gene: TRBJ1-4
clone size: NA
CDR3 protein: CASTTGSVREKLFF
CDR3 DNA: TGTGCCAGTACCACAGGGTCTGTCCGGGAAAAACTGTTTTTT

V gene: TRBV6-2/TRBV6-3
D gene: TRBD2
J gene: TRBJ2-3
clone size: few
CDR3 protein: CASTSGGNTQYF
CDR3 DNA: TGTGCCAGCACCTCGGGGGGAAATACGCAGTATTTT

V gene: TRBV20-1
D gene: TRBD2
J gene: TRBJ2-5
clone size: few
CDR3 protein: CSARGQAGGQETQYF
CDR3 DNA: TGCAGTGCTAGAGGCCAAGCGGGGGGACAAGAGACCCAGTACTTC

V gene: TRBV28
D gene: NA
J gene: TRBJ2-5
clone size: NA
CDR3 protein: CASSLEGVRETQYF
CDR3 DNA: TGTGCCAGCAGTTTAGAAGGAGTAAGGGAGACCCAGTACTTC

V gene: TRBV15
D gene: TRBD2
J gene: TRBJ2-7
clone size: many
CDR3 protein: CATSRDGGDSSYEQYF
CDR3 DNA: TGTGCCACCAGCAGAGATGGGGGGGATAGCTCCTACGAGCAGTACTTC

V gene: TRBV5-1
D gene: TRBD1
J gene: TRBJ2-3
clone size: NA
CDR3 protein: CASSLPGQGAWGTQYF
CDR3 DNA: TGCGCCAGCAGCTTACCGGGACAGGGGGCGTGGGGTACGCAGTATTTT

V gene: TRBV29-1
D gene: NA
J gene: TRBJ2-1
clone size: NA
CDR3 protein: CSVVGRANEQFF
CDR3 DNA: TGCAGCGTTGTTGGGCGGGCCAATGAGCAGTTCTTC

V gene: TRBV6-1
D gene: NA
J gene: TRBJ2-3
clone size: NA
CDR3 protein: CASSPSRGASTDTQYF
CDR3 DNA: TGTGCCAGCAGTCCCTCACGGGGGGCTAGCACAGATACGCAGTATTTT

V gene: TRBV18
D gene: NA
J gene: TRBJ2-5
clone size: NA
CDR3 protein: CASSPFRRSETQYF
CDR3 DNA: TGTGCCAGCTCACCCTTCCGACGCTCAGAGACCCAGTACTTC

V gene: TRBV28
D gene: TRBD2
J gene: TRBJ2-1
clone size: NA
CDR3 protein: CASRSGAQNEQFF
CDR3 DNA: TGTGCCAGCAGGAGCGGGGCTCAAAATGAGCAGTTCTTC

V gene: TRBV7-2
D gene: NA
J gene: TRBJ2-5
clone size: few
CDR3 protein: CASSTSGAPGTQYF
CDR3 DNA: TGTGCCAGCAGCACGAGTGGGGCCCCTGGGACCCAGTACTTC

V gene: TRBV6-5
D gene: NA
J gene: TRBJ2-1
clone size: NA
CDR3 protein: CASSKTGEQFF
CDR3 DNA: TGTGCCAGCAGTAAGACTGGTGAGCAGTTCTTC

V gene: TRBV6-2/TRBV6-3
D gene: NA
J gene: TRBJ2-5
clone size: NA
CDR3 protein: CASSGLGGAQETQYF
CDR3 DNA: TGTGCCAGCTCGGGCCTTGGGGGGGCCCAAGAGACCCAGTACTTC

V gene: TRBV29-1
D gene: NA
J gene: TRBJ1-4
clone size: NA
CDR3 protein: CSVEGAGDGEKLFF
CDR3 DNA: TGCAGCGTTGAAGGGGCAGGGGATGGTGAAAAACTGTTTTTT

V gene: TRBV11-2
D gene: TRBD1
J gene: TRBJ2-5
clone size: NA
CDR3 protein: CASSRGDRGWQTQYF
CDR3 DNA: TGTGCCAGCAGCCGAGGGGACAGGGGCTGGCAGACCCAGTACTTC

V gene: TRBV5-1
D gene: NA
J gene: TRBJ2-1
clone size: NA
CDR3 protein: CASSSPLVNSNEQFF
CDR3 DNA: TGCGCCAGCAGCTCGCCGTTAGTTAATTCCAATGAGCAGTTCTTC

V gene: TRBV9
D gene: NA
J gene: TRBJ2-7
clone size: few
CDR3 protein: CASSATGTSFYEQYF
CDR3 DNA: TGTGCCAGCAGCGCAACGGGGACTTCTTTCTACGAGCAGTACTTC

V gene: TRBV15
D gene: NA
J gene: TRBJ2-7
clone size: many
CDR3 protein: CATSRGERGVNEQYF
CDR3 DNA: TGTGCCACCAGCAGAGGGGAGAGGGGCGTCAACGAGCAGTACTTC

V gene: TRBV28
D gene: NA
J gene: TRBJ1-5
clone size: once
CDR3 protein: CARSSLNQPQHF
CDR3 DNA: TGTGCCCGCAGTTCCCTCAATCAGCCCCAGCATTTT

V gene: TRBV6-1
D gene: NA
J gene: TRBJ1-2
clone size: few
CDR3 protein: CASSEEWTTFYGYTF
CDR3 DNA: TGTGCCAGCAGTGAAGAATGGACAACGTTTTATGGCTACACCTTC

V gene: TRBV20-1
D gene: NA
J gene: TRBJ2-1
clone size: NA
CDR3 protein: CSAPDRYNEQFF
CDR3 DNA: TGCAGTGCCCCGGACCGTTACAATGAGCAGTTCTTC

V gene: TRBV24-1
D gene: NA
J gene: TRBJ2-5
clone size: NA
CDR3 protein: CATSSSEETQYF
CDR3 DNA: TGTGCCACCAGTTCGAGCGAAGAGACCCAGTACTTC

V gene: TRBV28
D gene: NA
J gene: TRBJ2-7
clone size: NA
CDR3 protein: CASSPEPRDEQYF
CDR3 DNA: TGTGCCAGCAGTCCCGAGCCCAGGGACGAGCAGTACTTC

V gene: TRBV5-1
D gene: NA
J gene: TRBJ1-6
clone size: few
CDR3 protein: CASSLVAGGNSPLHF
CDR3 DNA: TGCGCCAGCAGCTTGGTGGCAGGAGGCAATTCACCCCTCCACTTT

V gene: TRBV7-2
D gene: TRBD1
J gene: TRBJ2-3
clone size: NA
CDR3 protein: CASSQTGQGTDTQYF
CDR3 DNA: TGTGCCAGCAGTCAGACGGGACAGGGCACAGATACGCAGTATTTT

V gene: TRBV4-2
D gene: NA
J gene: TRBJ2-7
clone size: once
CDR3 protein: CASSQADSNSYEQYF
CDR3 DNA: TGTGCCAGCAGCCAAGCGGACTCCAACTCCTACGAGCAGTACTTC

V gene: TRBV27
D gene: NA
J gene: TRBJ2-2
clone size: few
CDR3 protein: CASSLSPAGLGELFF
CDR3 DNA: TGTGCCAGCAGTTTGTCCCCCGCGGGATTGGGGGAGCTGTTTTTT

V gene: TRBV7-8
D gene: TRBD2
J gene: TRBJ2-1
clone size: few
CDR3 protein: CASSFIGAGGFDEQFF
CDR3 DNA: TGTGCCAGCAGCTTTATAGGGGCGGGGGGGTTCGATGAGCAGTTCTTC

V gene: TRBV5-1
D gene: TRBD1
J gene: TRBJ2-1
clone size: NA
CDR3 protein: CASSPAPDRGNEQFF
CDR3 DNA: TGCGCCAGCAGCCCGGCCCCAGACAGGGGCAATGAGCAGTTCTTC

V gene: TRBV5-1
D gene: TRBD1
J gene: TRBJ2-5
clone size: NA
CDR3 protein: CASSLPPGQGSRETQYF
CDR3 DNA: TGCGCCAGCAGCTTACCCCCGGGACAGGGATCGAGAGAGACCCAGTACTTC

V gene: TRBV2
D gene: TRBD1
J gene: TRBJ2-7
clone size: NA
CDR3 protein: CASSRDSQHSYEQYF
CDR3 DNA: TGTGCCAGCAGTAGGGACAGCCAACACTCCTACGAGCAGTACTTC

V gene: TRBV21-1
D gene: NA
J gene: TRBJ2-5
clone size: NA
CDR3 protein: CASSKGGGPGIETQYF
CDR3 DNA: TGTGCCAGCAGCAAGGGCGGGGGCCCCGGCATAGAGACCCAGTACTTC

V gene: TRBV12-3/TRBV12-4
D gene: NA
J gene: TRBJ1-4
clone size: few
CDR3 protein: CASSPREGGEKLFF
CDR3 DNA: TGTGCCAGCAGTCCCCGGGAGGGTGGGGAAAAACTGTTTTTT

V gene: TRBV19
D gene: TRBD1
J gene: TRBJ1-4
clone size: NA
CDR3 protein: CASSSLQGSGEKLFF
CDR3 DNA: TGTGCCAGTAGCAGCTTACAGGGGAGCGGTGAAAAACTGTTTTTT

V gene: TRBV20-1
D gene: NA
J gene: TRBJ2-7
clone size: NA
CDR3 protein: CSATGHKGEQYF
CDR3 DNA: TGCAGTGCCACGGGACACAAGGGCGAGCAGTACTTC